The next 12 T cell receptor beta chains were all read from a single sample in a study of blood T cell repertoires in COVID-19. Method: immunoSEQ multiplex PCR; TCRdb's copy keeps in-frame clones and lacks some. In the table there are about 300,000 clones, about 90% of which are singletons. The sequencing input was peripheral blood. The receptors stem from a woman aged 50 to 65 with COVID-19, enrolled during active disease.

Here the CDR3 reads CASSKGSGFSYEQYF. In DNA, the CDR3 is TGTGCCAGCAGCAAAGGATCAGGATTCTCCTACGAGCAGTACTTC. The chain combines TRBV21-1 with TRBJ2-7; TRBD1 reflects the table's D call only, with no check against the DNA. TRBV21-1 is a known pseudogene. The CDR3 has 15 amino acids.

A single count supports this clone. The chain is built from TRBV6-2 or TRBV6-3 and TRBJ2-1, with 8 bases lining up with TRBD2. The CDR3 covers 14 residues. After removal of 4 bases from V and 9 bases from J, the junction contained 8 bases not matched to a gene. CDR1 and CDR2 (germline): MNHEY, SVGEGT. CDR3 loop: CASSLWREAGEQFF. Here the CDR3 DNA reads TGTGCCAGCAGTTTATGGCGGGAGGCCGGTGAGCAGTTCTTC.

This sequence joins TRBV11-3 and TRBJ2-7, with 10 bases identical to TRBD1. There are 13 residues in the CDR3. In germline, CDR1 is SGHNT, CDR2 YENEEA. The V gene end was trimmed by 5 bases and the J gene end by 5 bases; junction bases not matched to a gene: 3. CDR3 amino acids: CASSTGQGNEQYF. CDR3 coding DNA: TGTGCCAGCAGCACGGGACAGGGGAACGAGCAGTACTTC.

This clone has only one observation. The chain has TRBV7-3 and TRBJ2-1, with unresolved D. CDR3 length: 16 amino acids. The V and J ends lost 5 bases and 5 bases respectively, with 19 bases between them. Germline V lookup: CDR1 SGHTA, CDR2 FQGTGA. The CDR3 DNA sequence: TGTGCCAGCAGCCCCCTTACCCGAGAGCATCACAATGAGCAGTTCTTC. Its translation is CASSPLTREHHNEQFF.

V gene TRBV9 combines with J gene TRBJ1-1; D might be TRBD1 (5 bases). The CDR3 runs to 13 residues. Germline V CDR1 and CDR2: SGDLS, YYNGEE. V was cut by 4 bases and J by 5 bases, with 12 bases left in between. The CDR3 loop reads CASSPSRGTEAFF. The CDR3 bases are TGTGCCAGCAGCCCGAGTCGGGGGACTGAAGCTTTCTTT.

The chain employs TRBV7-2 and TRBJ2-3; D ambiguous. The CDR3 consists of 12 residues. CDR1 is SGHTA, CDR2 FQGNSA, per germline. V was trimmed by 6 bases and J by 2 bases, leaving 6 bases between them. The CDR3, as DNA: TGTGCCAGCAGTCTTATCACAGATACGCAGTATTTT. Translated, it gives CASSLITDTQYF.

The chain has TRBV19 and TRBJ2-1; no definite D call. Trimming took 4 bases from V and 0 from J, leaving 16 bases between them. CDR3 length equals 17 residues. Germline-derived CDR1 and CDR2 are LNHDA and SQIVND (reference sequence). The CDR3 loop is CASSRQFTPSSYNEQFF. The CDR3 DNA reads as TGTGCCAGTAGTAGGCAGTTTACGCCAAGCTCCTACAATGAGCAGTTCTTC.

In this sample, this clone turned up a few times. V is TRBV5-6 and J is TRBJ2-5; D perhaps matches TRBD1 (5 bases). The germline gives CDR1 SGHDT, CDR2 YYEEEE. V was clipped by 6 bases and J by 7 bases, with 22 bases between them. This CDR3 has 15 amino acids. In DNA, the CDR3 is TGTGCCAGCACGGCAACCAGGCAGGGTTATGGGACCCAGTACTTC. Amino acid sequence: CASTATRQGYGTQYF.

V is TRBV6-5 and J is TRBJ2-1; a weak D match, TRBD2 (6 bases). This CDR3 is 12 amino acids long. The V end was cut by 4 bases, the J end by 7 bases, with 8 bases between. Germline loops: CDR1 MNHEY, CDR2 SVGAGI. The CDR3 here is CASSSTRNEQFF. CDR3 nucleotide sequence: TGTGCCAGCAGTTCGACTAGGAATGAGCAGTTCTTC.

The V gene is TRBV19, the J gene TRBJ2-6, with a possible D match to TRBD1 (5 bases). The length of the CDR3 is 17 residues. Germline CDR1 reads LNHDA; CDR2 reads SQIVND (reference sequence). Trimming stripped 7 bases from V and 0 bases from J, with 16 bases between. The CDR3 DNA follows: TGTGCCAGTAATACGGGCAGGGAACCCTCTGGGGCCAACGTCCTGACTTTC. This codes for CASNTGREPSGANVLTF.

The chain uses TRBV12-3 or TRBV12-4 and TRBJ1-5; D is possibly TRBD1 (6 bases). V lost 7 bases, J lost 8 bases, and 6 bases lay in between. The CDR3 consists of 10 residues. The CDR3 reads CASKGEPQHF. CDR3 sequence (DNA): TGTGCCAGCAAGGGGGAGCCCCAGCATTTT.

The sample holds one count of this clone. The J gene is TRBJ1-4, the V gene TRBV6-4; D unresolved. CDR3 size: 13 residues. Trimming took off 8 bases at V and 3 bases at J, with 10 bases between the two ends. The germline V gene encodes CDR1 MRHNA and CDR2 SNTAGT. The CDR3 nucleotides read TGTGCCAGCTCCCGAGAAGCTAATGAAAAACTGTTTTTT. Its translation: CASSREANEKLFF.